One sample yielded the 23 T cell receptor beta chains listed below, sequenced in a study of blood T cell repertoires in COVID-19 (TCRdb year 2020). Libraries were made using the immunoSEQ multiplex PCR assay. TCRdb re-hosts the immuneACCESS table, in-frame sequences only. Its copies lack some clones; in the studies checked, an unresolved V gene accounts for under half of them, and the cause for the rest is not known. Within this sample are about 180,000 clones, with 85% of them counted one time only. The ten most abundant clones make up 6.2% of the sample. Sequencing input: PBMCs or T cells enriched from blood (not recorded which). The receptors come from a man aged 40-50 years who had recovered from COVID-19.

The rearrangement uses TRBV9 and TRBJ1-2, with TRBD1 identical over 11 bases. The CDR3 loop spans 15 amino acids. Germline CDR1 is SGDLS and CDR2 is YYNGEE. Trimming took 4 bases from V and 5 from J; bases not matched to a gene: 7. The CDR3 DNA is TGTGCCAGCAGCATGGGGACAGGGGGACGGTATGGCTACACCTTC. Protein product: CASSMGTGGRYGYTF.

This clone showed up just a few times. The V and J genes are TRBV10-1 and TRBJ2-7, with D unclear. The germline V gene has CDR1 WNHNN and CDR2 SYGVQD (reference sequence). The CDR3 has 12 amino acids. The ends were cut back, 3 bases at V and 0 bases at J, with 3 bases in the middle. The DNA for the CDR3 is TGCGCCAGCAGTGACAGCTCCTACGAGCAGTACTTC. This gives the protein CASSDSSYEQYF.

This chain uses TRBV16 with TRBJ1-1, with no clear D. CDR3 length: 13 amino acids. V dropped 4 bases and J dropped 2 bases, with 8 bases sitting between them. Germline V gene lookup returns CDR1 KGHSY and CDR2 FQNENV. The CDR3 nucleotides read TGTGCCAGCAGCCGCGGGTTAAACACTGAAGCTTTCTTT. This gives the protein CASSRGLNTEAFF. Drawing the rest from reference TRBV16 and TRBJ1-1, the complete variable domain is GEEVAQTPKHLVRGEGQKAKLYCAPIKGHSYVFWYQQVLKNEFKFLISFQNENVFDETGMPKERFSAKCLPNSPCSLEIQATKLEDSAVYFCASSRGLNTEAFFGQGTRLTVV.

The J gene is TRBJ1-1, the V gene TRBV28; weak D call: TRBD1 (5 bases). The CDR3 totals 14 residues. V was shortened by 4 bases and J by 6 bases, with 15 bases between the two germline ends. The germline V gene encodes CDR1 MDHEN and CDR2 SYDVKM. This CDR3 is CASSSGGGEPEAFF. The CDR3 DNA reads TGTGCCAGCAGTTCCGGCGGAGGGGAGCCTGAAGCTTTCTTT.

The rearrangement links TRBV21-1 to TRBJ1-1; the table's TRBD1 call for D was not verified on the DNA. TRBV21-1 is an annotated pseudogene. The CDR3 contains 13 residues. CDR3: CASSYSSHTEAFF. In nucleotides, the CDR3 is TGTGCCAGCAGCTACAGCTCTCACACTGAAGCTTTCTTT.

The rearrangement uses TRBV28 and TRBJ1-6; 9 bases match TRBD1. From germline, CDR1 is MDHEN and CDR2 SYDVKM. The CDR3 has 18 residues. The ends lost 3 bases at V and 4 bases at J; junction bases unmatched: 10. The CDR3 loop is CASSFDQGQGRYNSPLHF. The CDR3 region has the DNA TGTGCCAGCAGTTTCGACCAAGGACAGGGGCGATATAATTCACCCCTCCACTTT.

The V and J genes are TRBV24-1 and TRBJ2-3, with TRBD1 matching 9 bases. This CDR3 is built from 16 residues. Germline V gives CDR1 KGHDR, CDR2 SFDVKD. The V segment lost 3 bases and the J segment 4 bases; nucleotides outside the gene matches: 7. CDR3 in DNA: TGTGCCACCAGTGATCCCGGGACAGGGACCCCAGATACGCAGTATTTT. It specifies CATSDPGTGTPDTQYF.

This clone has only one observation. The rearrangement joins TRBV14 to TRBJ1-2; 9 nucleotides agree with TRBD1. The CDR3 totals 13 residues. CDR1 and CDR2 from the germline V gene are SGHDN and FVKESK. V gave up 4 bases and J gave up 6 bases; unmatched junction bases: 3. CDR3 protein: CASSPRTGDGYTF. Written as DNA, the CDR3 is TGTGCCAGCAGCCCAAGGACAGGGGATGGCTACACCTTC.

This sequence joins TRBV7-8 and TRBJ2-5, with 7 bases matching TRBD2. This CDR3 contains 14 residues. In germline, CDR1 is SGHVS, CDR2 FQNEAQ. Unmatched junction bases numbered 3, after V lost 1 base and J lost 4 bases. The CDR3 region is CASSLGLAGETQYF. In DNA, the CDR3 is TGTGCCAGCAGCTTAGGACTAGCAGGAGAGACCCAGTACTTC. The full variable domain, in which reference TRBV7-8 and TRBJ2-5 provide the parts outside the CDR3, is GAGVSQSPRYKVAKRGQDVALRCDPISGHVSLFWYQQALGQGPEFLTYFQNEAQLDKSGLPSDRFFAERPEGSVSTLKIQRTQQEDSAVYLCASSLGLAGETQYFGPGTRLLVL.

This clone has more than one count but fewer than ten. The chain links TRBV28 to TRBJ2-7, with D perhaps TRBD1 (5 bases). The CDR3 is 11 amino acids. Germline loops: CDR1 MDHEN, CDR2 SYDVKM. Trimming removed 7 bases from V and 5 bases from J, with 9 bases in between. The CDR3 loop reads CASIQGNEQYF. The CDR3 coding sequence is TGTGCCAGCATCCAGGGTAACGAGCAGTACTTC.

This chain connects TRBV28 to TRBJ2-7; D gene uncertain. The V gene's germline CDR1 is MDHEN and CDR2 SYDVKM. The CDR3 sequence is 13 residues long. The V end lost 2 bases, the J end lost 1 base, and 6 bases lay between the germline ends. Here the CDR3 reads CASSLTSSYEQYF. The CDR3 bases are TGTGCCAGCAGTTTAACCAGTTCCTACGAGCAGTACTTC.

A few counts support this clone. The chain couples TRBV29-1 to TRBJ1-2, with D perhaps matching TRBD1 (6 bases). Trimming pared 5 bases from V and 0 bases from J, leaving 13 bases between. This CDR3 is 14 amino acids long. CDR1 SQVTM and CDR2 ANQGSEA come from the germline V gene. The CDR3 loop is CSVSIRTANYGYTF. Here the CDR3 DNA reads TGCAGCGTTTCCATTAGGACAGCTAACTATGGCTACACCTTC.

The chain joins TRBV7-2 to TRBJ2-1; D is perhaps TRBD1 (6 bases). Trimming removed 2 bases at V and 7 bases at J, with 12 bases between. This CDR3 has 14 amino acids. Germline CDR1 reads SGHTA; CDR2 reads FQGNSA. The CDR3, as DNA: TGTGCCAGCAGCTTACTGGGGGCTTTAAATGAGCAGTTCTTC. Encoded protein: CASSLLGALNEQFF.

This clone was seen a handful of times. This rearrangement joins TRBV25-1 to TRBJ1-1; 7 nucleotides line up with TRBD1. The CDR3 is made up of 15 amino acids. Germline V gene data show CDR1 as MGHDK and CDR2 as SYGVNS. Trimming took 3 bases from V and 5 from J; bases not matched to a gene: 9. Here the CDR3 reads CASSDVTGSRTEAFF. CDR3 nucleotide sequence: TGTGCCAGCAGTGATGTGACAGGGAGTCGGACTGAAGCTTTCTTT.

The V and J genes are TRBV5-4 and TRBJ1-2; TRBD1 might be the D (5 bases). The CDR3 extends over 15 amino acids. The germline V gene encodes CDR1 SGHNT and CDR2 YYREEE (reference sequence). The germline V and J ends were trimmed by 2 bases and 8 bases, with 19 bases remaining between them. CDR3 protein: CASSLPDGPGGGYTF. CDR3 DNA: TGTGCCAGCAGCTTACCGGACGGACCCGGGGGAGGCTACACCTTC.

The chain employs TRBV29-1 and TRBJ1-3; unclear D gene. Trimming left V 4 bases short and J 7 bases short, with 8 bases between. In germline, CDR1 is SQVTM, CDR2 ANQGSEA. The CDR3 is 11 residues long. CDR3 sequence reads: CSVGAYNTIYF. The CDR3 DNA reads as TGCAGCGTTGGGGCGTATAACACCATATATTTT.

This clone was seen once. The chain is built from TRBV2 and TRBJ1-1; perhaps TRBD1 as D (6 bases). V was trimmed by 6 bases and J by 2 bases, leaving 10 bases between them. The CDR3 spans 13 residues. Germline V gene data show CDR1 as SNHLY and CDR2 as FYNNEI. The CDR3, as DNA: TGTGCCAGCAGCGCAGGGGTAAACACTGAAGCTTTCTTT. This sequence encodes CASSAGVNTEAFF.

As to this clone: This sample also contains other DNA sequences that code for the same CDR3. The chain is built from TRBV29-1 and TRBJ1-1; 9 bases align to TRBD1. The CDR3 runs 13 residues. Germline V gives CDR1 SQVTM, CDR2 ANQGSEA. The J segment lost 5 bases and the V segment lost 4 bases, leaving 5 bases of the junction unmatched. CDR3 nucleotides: TGCAGCGTTGTGGGACAGGGAGGGACTGAAGCTTTCTTT. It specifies CSVVGQGGTEAFF.

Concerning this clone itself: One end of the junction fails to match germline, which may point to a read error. In DNA form, the CDR3 reads TGCGCCAGCGGCTTGACCCAAACCGGACAGGGATCTCCCGAGCAGTACTTC. It translates to CASGLTQTGQGSPEQYF. The rearrangement uses TRBV5-1 and TRBJ2-7, with 8 bases that match TRBD1. This CDR3 is 17 amino acids long. Germline assignment: CDR1 SGHRS and CDR2 YFSETQ.

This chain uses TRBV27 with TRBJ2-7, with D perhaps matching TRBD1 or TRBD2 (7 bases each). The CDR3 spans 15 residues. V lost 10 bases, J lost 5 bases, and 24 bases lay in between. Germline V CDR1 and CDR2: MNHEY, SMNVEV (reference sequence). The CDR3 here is CATRGGRGRANEQYF. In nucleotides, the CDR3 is TGTGCCACCAGGGGGGGTCGAGGAAGGGCCAACGAGCAGTACTTC.

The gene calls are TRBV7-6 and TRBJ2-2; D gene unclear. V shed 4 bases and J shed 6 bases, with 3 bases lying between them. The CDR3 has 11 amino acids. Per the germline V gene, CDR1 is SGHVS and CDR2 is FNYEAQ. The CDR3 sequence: CASSSPGELFF. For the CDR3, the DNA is TGTGCCAGCAGCTCTCCCGGGGAGCTGTTTTTT.

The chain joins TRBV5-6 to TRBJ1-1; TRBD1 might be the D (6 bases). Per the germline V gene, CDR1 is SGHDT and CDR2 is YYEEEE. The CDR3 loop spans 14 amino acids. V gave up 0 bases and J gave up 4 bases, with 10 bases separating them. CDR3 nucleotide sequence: TGTGCCAGCAGCTTGGCAGGGGATGGCACTGAAGCTTTCTTT. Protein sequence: CASSLAGDGTEAFF.

The CDR3 reads CASSPSGGNTEAFF. The CDR3 DNA follows: TGTGCCAGCAGCCCTTCAGGGGGGAACACTGAAGCTTTCTTT. The gene calls are TRBV7-9 and TRBJ1-1; 7 bases fit TRBD1. V shed 5 bases and J 1 base; nucleotides not matched to a gene: 4. The CDR3 has 14 residues. CDR1 and CDR2 (germline): SEHNR, FQNEAQ (reference sequence).